This is a list of T cell receptor beta chains from one sample in a study of T cell repertoires in cytomegalovirus infection. TCRdb itself ran the reads through MiXCR, one entry per CDR3 protein. The repertoire includes 450,000 to 600,000 distinct CDR3 sequences, around 11% of them detected once, and about 9.4% sits in the top ten. Sequencing used PBMCs. The source is a human donor in good health (CMV status not recorded). Some clones in this sample may be carry-over from other donors' samples. The CDR3 runs from the conserved cysteine through the conserved F or W. Each record gives: clone size, J gene, V gene, D gene, CDR3 protein, CDR3 DNA. D genes are given only for firm matches. Some rows have no size entry. The others give once, few or many, or a class for an expanded clone.

many TRBJ2-7 TRBV5-6 TRBD2 CASRASGRGYEQYF TGTGCCAGCCGTGCGAGCGGGAGGGGCTACGAGCAGTACTTC
many TRBJ2-3 TRBV20-1 NA CSASAREPTPTDTQYF TGCAGTGCATCGGCCCGGGAGCCAACCCCCACAGATACGCAGTATTTT
NA TRBJ1-2 TRBV20-1 NA CSARPAPDPNYGYTF TGCAGTGCTAGGCCCGCACCAGACCCTAACTATGGCTACACCTTC
many TRBJ2-5 TRBV12-3/TRBV12-4 NA CASSLRRRNQETQYF TGTGCCAGCAGTTTACGTCGACGGAATCAAGAGACCCAGTACTTC
many TRBJ2-6 TRBV11-2 NA CASRTNRVSGANVLTF TGTGCCAGCAGGACAAACAGGGTCTCTGGGGCCAACGTCCTGACTTTC
many TRBJ1-1 TRBV7-2 NA CASSLREDGTAFF TGTGCCAGCAGCCTCAGAGAGGACGGGACTGCTTTCTTT
many TRBJ2-6 TRBV7-3 TRBD1 CASSTGGGGANVLTF TGTGCCAGCAGCACAGGGGGCGGTGGGGCCAACGTCCTGACTTTC
many TRBJ1-1 TRBV20-1 TRBD1 CSARSGTGGVEAFF TGCAGTGCTAGATCCGGGACAGGGGGTGTTGAAGCTTTCTTT
few TRBJ2-3 TRBV18 TRBD2 CASSPWTSGGAADTQYF TGTGCCAGCTCACCTTGGACTAGCGGGGGGGCTGCAGATACGCAGTATTTT
many TRBJ2-3 TRBV7-8 NA CASSTRHGAAGTDTQYF TGTGCCAGCAGCACCCGCCACGGAGCCGCGGGCACAGATACGCAGTATTTT
once TRBJ2-1 TRBV7-9 TRBD1 CASSSHRGESYNEQFF TGTGCCAGCAGCTCCCACAGGGGGGAATCCTACAATGAGCAGTTCTTC
few TRBJ1-5 TRBV28 NA CASTQTGGNQPQHF TGTGCCAGCACCCAGACAGGCGGCAATCAGCCCCAGCATTTT
many TRBJ1-2 TRBV28 NA CASKVSSYGYTF TGTGCCAGCAAGGTATCGAGCTATGGCTACACCTTC
NA TRBJ1-4 TRBV5-1 NA CASSLVGATNEKLFF TGCGCCAGCAGCTTGGTTGGCGCAACTAATGAAAAACTGTTTTTT
many TRBJ1-2 TRBV3-1 NA CASRASGASSTYGYTF TGTGCCAGCAGGGCCTCAGGCGCATCTAGTACCTATGGCTACACCTTC
many TRBJ2-1 TRBV4-2 TRBD2 CASSHEGLAGGNEQFF TGTGCCAGCAGCCACGAAGGACTAGCGGGAGGCAATGAGCAGTTCTTC
few TRBJ1-5 TRBV12-3/TRBV12-4 NA CASSPDRRYQPQHF TGTGCCAGCAGCCCCGACAGGAGGTATCAGCCCCAGCATTTT
many TRBJ2-1 TRBV7-3 NA CASSKLNLAYQYNEQFF TGTGCCAGCAGTAAATTAAACCTAGCGTATCAGTACAATGAGCAGTTCTTC
many TRBJ2-7 TRBV12-3/TRBV12-4 NA CASSLKGGSYEQYF TGTGCCAGCAGTTTAAAGGGTGGATCCTACGAGCAGTACTTC
NA TRBJ1-1 TRBV10-3 NA CAISEFQETEAFF TGTGCCATCAGTGAGTTTCAAGAAACTGAAGCTTTCTTT